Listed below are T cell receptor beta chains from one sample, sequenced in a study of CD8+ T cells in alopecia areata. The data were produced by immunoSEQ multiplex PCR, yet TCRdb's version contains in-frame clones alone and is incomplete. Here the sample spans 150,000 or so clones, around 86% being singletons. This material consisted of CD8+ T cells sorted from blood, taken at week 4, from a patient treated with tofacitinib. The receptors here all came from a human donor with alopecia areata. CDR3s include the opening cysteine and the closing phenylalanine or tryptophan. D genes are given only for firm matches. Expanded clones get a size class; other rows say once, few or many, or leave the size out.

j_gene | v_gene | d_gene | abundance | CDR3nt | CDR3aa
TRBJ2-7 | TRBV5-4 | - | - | TGTGCCAGCAGTCCCGGACAGACGGGGGAGCAGTACTTC | CASSPGQTGEQYF
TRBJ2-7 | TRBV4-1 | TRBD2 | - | TGCGCCAGCAGCCAAGTCGCTAGCGGGGGGGCGTCGTCGGGCGAGCAGTACTTC | CASSQVASGGASSGEQYF
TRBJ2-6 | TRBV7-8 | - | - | TGTGCCAGCAGCCGAGGGTCTGGGGCCAACGTCCTGACTTTC | CASSRGSGANVLTF
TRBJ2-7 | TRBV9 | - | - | TGTGCCAGCAGCGGGAGGGGTTACTACGAGCAGTACTTC | CASSGRGYYEQYF
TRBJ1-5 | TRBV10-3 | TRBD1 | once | TGTGCCATCAGCCACGACGGCCAGGGGGTTGGTCAGCCCCAGCATTTT | CAISHDGQGVGQPQHF
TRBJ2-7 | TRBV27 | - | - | TGTGCCAGCAGTTTATCGATGTCCTACGAGCAGTACTTC | CASSLSMSYEQYF
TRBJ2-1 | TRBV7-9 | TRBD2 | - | TGTGCCAGCAGCCGTACTAGCGGGAGCTACAATGAGCAGTTCTTC | CASSRTSGSYNEQFF
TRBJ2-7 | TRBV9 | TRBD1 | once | TGTGCCAGCAGCGTCGGGACAGGGGGTGCCTACGAGCAGTACTTC | CASSVGTGGAYEQYF
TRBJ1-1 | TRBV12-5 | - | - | TGTGCTAGTGGTTTCGTGGGGGTTGGAGCTTTCTTT | CASGFVGVGAFF
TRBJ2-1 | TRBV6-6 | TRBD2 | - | TGTGCCAGCAGTGCGGGGGGGCCAGGCAATGAGCAGTTCTTC | CASSAGGPGNEQFF
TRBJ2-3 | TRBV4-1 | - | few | TGCGCCAGCAGCCAATCCGATGGGATCACAGATACGCAGTATTTT | CASSQSDGITDTQYF
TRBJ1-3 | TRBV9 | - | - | TGTGCCAGCAGCGTGACGGGGTCTGGAAACACCATATATTTT | CASSVTGSGNTIYF
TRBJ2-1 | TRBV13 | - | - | TGTGCCAGCAGCTCCGATGGACTGGCTGCTTACAATGAGCAGTTCTTC | CASSSDGLAAYNEQFF
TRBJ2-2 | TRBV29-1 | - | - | TGCAGCGTGGACCCGACTGGATCGAACACCGGGGAGCTGTTTTTT | CSVDPTGSNTGELFF
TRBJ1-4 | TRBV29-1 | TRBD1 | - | TGCAGCGTCGAAGGGACAGACTATGAAAAACTGTTTTTT | CSVEGTDYEKLFF
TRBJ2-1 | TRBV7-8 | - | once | TGTGCCAGCAGCTTAGGGAAATGGTTTGATGAGCAGTTCTTC | CASSLGKWFDEQFF
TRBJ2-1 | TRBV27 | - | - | TGTGCCAGCAGTTTATTTCGGACTGAGCCCTACAATGAGCAGTTCTTC | CASSLFRTEPYNEQFF
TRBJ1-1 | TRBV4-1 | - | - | TGCGCCAGCAGCCTCCAAGGCACTGAAGCTTTCTTT | CASSLQGTEAFF
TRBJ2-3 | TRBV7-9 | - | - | TGTGCCAGCAGCTTAGATGGAGGGATCACGCAGTATTTT | CASSLDGGITQYF
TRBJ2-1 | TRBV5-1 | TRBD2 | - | TGCGCCAGCAGCTCGGGAACTAGCGGGAGTAGAGATGAGCAGTTCTTC | CASSSGTSGSRDEQFF
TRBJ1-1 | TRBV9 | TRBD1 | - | TGTGCCAGCAGCGCCTGGGACAGGAACACTGAAGCTTTCTTT | CASSAWDRNTEAFF
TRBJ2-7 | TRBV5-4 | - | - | TGTGCCAGCAGCGCCGGACTCAACGAGCAGTACTTC | CASSAGLNEQYF
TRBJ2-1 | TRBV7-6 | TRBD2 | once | TGTGCCAGCAGCTATAGCGGGGGGCCTTACAATGAGCAGTTCTTC | CASSYSGGPYNEQFF
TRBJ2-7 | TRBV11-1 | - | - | TGTGCCAGCAGCTTACAGTTTGCCTACGAGCAGTACTTC | CASSLQFAYEQYF
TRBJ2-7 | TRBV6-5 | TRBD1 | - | TGTGCCAGCAACCCGTCAGGGGGCGACTCCTACGAGCAGTACTTC | CASNPSGGDSYEQYF
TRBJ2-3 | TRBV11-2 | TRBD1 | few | TGTGCCAGCAGCCCACCGGGACAGAAGAATACGCAGTATTTT | CASSPPGQKNTQYF
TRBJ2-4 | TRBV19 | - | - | TGTGCCAGTAGTGGACATATAAACGCCAAAAACATTCAGTACTTC | CASSGHINAKNIQYF
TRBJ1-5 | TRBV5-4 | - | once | TGTGCCAGCAGCTGGGGGGACAATCAGCCCCAGCATTTT | CASSWGDNQPQHF
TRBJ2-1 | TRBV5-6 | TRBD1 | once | TGTGCCAGCAGCTTCGGGTTTTTCAGGGGGCGAGAGCAGTTCTTC | CASSFGFFRGREQFF
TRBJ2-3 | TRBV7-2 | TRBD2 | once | TGTGCCAGCAGCTTAGACGGGACTAGCGGGAGTGGCACAGATACGCAGTATTTT | CASSLDGTSGSGTDTQYF
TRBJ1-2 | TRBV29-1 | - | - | TGCAGCGTTGAAGACAGGGTTAACTATGGCTACACCTTC | CSVEDRVNYGYTF
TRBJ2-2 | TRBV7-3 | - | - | TGTGCCAGCAGCGCGAATCAGGGCGGGGAGCTGTTTTTT | CASSANQGGELFF
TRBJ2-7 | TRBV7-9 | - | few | TGTGCCAGCAGCTCGTCCGACGGGACCTCCTCACTCGAGCAGTACTTC | CASSSSDGTSSLEQYF
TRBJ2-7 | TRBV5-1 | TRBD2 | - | TGCGCCAGCCAGCCCGGGACTAGCGGGATGTACGAGCAGTACTTC | CASQPGTSGMYEQYF
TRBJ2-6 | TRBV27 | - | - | TGTGCGGGTGGGGCCAACGTCCTGACTTTC | CAGGANVLTF
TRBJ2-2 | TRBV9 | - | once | TGTGCCAGCAAAGGCGGGGAGCTGTTTTTT | CASKGGELFF
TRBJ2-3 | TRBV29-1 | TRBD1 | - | TGCAGCGTTGTAGGGACAGATAAAGATACGCAGTATTTT | CSVVGTDKDTQYF
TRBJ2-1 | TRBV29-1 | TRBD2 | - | TGCAGCGTTGAAGATGTTATGGGACTAGCGGGGAGACACAATGAGCAGTTCTTC | CSVEDVMGLAGRHNEQFF
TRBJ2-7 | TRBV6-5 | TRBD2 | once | TGTGCCAGCAGTTACGGGCCCGCTAGCGGGAGCTACGAGCAGTACTTC | CASSYGPASGSYEQYF
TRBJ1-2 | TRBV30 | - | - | TGTGCCTGGAGCCAAGGACTGCAGCATGGCTACACCTTC | CAWSQGLQHGYTF
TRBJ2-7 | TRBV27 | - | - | TGTGCCAGCAGTTTAGGTAGCGGCCCCTACGAGCAGTACTTC | CASSLGSGPYEQYF
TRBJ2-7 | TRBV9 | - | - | TGTGCCAGCAGCGTCGGATCCCCCTCCTACGAGCAGTACTTC | CASSVGSPSYEQYF
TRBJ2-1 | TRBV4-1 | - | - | TGCGCCAGCAGCCAAGACCGAAACGAGAATGAGCAGTTCTTC | CASSQDRNENEQFF
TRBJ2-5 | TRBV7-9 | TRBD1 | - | TGTGCCAGCAGCGATATGGGACAGGGCCCAGAGACCCAGTACTTC | CASSDMGQGPETQYF